This TCR beta chain was found in a study of cytomegalovirus exposure and HLA in healthy donors. PCR employed 60 Vbeta and 13 Jbeta primers. The table came from immunoSEQ multiplex PCR; TCRdb's copy has only in-frame clones and leaves some out. Of 140,000 to 150,000 clones in the sample, less than 90% were seen once. V lost 5 bases, J lost 4 bases, and 9 bases lay in between. Germline V gene lookup returns CDR1 SGHVS and CDR2 FQNEAQ. The CDR3 loop spans 14 amino acids. Source material: PBMCs. The J gene is TRBJ2-6, the V gene TRBV7-8; unclear D gene. This sequence was found in a boy aged 2 to 10 in good health and CMV-seronegative. The CDR3 region is CASSLNRGANVLTF. The DNA for the CDR3 is TGTGCCAGCAGCCTCAACCGGGGGGCCAACGTCCTGACTTTC.